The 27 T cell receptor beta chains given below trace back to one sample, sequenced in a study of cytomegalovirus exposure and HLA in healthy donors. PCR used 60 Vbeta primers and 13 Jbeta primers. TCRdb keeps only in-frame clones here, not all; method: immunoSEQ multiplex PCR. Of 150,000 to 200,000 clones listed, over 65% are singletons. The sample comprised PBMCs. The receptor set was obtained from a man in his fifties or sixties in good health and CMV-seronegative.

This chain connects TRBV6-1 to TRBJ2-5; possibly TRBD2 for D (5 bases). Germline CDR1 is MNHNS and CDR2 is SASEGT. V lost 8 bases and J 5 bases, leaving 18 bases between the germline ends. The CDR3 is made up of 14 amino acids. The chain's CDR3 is CASCREIDGETQYF. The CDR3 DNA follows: TGTGCCAGCTGCCGGGAAATAGACGGGGAGACCCAGTACTTC.

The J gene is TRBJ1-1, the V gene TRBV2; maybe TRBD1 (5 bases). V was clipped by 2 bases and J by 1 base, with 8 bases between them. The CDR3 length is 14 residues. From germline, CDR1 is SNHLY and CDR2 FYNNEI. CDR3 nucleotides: TGTGCCAGCAGTGAACTGACAGCGAACACTGAAGCTTTCTTT. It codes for CASSELTANTEAFF.

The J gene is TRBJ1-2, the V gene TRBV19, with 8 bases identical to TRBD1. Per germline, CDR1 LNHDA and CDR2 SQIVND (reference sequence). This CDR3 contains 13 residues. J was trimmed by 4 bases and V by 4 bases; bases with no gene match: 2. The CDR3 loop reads CASSTGTGYGYTF. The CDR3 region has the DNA TGTGCCAGTAGTACCGGGACAGGCTATGGCTACACCTTC.

The CDR3 nucleotides read TGTGCCAGCAGTCTAGCGGGAGGTAACGAGCAGTACTTC. It is translated as CASSLAGGNEQYF. The V and J genes are TRBV27 and TRBJ2-7; 11 nucleotides align to TRBD2. The CDR3 has 13 residues. Germline lookup yields CDR1 MNHEY and CDR2 SMNVEV (reference sequence). The V gene end was trimmed by 5 bases and the J gene end by 5 bases; junction bases not matched to a gene: 2.

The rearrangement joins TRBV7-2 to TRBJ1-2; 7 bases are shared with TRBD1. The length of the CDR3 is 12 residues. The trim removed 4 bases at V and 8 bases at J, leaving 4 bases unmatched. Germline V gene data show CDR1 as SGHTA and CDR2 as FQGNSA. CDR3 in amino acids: CASSSTGVGYTF. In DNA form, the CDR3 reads TGTGCCAGCAGCTCAACAGGGGTCGGCTACACCTTC.

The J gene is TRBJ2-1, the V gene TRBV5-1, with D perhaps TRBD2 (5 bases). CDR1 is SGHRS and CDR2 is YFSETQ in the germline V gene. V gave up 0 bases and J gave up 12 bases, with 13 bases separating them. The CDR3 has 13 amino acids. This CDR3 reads CASSLASSGWQFF. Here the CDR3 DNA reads TGCGCCAGCAGCTTGGCCTCGTCGGGATGGCAGTTCTTC.

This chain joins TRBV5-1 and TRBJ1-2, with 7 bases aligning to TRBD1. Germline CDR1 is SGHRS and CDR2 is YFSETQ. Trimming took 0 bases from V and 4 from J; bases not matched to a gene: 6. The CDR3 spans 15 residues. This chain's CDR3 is CASSLAGGSGYGYTF. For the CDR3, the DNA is TGCGCCAGCAGCTTGGCAGGGGGGAGTGGCTATGGCTACACCTTC. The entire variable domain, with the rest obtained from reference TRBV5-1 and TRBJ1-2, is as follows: KAGVTQTPRYLIKTRGQQVTLSCSPISGHRSVSWYQQTPGQGLQFLFEYFSETQRNKGNFPGRFSGRQFSNSRSEMNVSTLELGDSALYLCASSLAGGSGYGYTFGSGTRLTVV.

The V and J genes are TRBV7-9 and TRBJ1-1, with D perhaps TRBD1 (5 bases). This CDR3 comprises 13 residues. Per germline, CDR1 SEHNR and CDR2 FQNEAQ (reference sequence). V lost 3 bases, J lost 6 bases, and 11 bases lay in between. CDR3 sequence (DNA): TGTGCCAGCAGCTTTCGGGGGGGAGCTGAAGCTTTCTTT. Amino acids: CASSFRGGAEAFF.

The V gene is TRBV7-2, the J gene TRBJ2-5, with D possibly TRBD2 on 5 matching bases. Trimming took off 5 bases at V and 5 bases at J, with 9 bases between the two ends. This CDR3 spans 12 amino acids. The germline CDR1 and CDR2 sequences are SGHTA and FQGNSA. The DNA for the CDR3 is TGTGCCAGCAGCCCCGGACTGGAGACCCAGTACTTC. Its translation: CASSPGLETQYF.

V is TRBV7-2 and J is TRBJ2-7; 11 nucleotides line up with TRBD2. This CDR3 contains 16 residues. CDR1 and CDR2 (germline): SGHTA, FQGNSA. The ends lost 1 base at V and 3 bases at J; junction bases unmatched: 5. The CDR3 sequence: CASSLGETSGSYEQYF. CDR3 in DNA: TGTGCCAGCAGCTTAGGAGAAACTAGCGGGAGCTACGAGCAGTACTTC. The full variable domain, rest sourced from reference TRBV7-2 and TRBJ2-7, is GAGVSQSPSNKVTEKGKDVELRCDPISGHTALYWYRQSLGQGLEFLIYFQGNSAPDKSGLPSDRFSAERTGGSVSTLTIQRTQQEDSAVYLCASSLGETSGSYEQYFGPGTRLTVT.

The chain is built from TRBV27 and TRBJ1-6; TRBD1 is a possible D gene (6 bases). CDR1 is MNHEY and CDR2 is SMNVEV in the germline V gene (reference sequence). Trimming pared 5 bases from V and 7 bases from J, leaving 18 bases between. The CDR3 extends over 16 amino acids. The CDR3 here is CASSPPRGARNSPLHF. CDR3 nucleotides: TGTGCCAGCAGTCCTCCTCGGGGGGCGCGGAATTCACCCCTCCACTTT.

The CDR3 region has the DNA TGTGCCAGCAGCTTATTGGACAGGGACGACACCGGGGAGCTGTTTTTT. This encodes CASSLLDRDDTGELFF. The chain links TRBV7-3 to TRBJ2-2, with 8 bases matching TRBD1. Germline trimming cut 2 bases from V and 3 bases from J; bases unmatched to any gene: 5. The CDR3 has 16 residues. CDR1 SGHTA and CDR2 FQGTGA come from the germline V gene. The full variable domain, completed using reference TRBV7-3 and TRBJ2-2, is GAGVSQTPSNKVTEKGKYVELRCDPISGHTALYWYRQSLGQGPEFLIYFQGTGAADDSGLPNDRFFAVRPEGSVSTLKIQRTERGDSAVYLCASSLLDRDDTGELFFGEGSRLTVL.

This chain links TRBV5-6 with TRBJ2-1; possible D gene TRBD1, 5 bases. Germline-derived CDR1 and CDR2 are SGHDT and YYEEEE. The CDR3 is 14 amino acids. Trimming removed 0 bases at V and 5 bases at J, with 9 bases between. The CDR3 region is CASSLGGAHNEQFF. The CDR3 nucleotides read TGTGCCAGCAGCTTGGGTGGGGCCCACAATGAGCAGTTCTTC.

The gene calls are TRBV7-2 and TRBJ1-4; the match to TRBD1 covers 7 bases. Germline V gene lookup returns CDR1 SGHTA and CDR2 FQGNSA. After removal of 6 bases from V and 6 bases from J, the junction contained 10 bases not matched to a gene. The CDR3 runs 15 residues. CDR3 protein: CASRQTGQVYEKLFF. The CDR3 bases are TGTGCCAGCAGACAAACAGGACAGGTCTATGAAAAACTGTTTTTT.

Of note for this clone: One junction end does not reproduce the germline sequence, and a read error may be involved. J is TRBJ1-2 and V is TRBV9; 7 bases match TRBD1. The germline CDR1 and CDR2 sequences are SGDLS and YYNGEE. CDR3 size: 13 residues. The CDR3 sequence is CASSPGQNYGYPF. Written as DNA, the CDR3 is TGTGCCAGCAGCCCGGGACAGAACTATGGCTACCCCTTC.

The CDR3 sequence is CASSTTGTSSVTQYF. CDR3 bases: TGTGCCAGCAGTACGACCGGGACTAGCTCCGTTACGCAGTATTTT. The chain links TRBV6-5 to TRBJ2-3, with TRBD2 identical over 9 bases. V dropped 5 bases and J dropped 8; count of bases not matched to a gene: 11. Germline V gives CDR1 MNHEY, CDR2 SVGAGI. The CDR3 totals 15 residues.

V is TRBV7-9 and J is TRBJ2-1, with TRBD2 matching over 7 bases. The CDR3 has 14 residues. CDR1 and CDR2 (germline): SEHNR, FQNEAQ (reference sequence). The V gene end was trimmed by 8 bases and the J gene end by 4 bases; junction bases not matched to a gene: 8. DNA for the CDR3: TGTGCCAGCCCCGGTCCTAGCGGTTACAATGAGCAGTTCTTC. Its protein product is CASPGPSGYNEQFF.

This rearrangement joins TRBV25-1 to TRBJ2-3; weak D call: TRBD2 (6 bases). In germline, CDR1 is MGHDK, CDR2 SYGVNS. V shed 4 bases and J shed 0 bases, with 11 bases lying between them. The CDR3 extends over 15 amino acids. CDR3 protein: CASSVSLASTDTQYF. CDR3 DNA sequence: TGTGCCAGCAGTGTCTCTCTAGCGAGCACAGATACGCAGTATTTT.

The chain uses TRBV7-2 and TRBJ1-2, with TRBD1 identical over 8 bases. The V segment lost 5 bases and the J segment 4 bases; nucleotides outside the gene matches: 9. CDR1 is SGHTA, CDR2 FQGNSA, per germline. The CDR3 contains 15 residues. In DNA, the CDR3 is TGTGCCAGCAGCCTCGACAGGGGAGGATCCTATGGCTACACCTTC. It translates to CASSLDRGGSYGYTF. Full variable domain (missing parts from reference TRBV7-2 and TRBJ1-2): GAGVSQSPSNKVTEKGKDVELRCDPISGHTALYWYRQSLGQGLEFLIYFQGNSAPDKSGLPSDRFSAERTGGSVSTLTIQRTQQEDSAVYLCASSLDRGGSYGYTFGSGTRLTVV.

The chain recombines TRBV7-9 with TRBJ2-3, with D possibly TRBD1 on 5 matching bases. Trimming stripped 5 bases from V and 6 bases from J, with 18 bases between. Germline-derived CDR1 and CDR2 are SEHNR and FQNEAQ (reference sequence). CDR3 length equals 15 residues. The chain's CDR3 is CASSQTGSKGDTQYF. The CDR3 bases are TGTGCCAGCAGCCAAACGGGCAGTAAGGGGGATACGCAGTATTTT.

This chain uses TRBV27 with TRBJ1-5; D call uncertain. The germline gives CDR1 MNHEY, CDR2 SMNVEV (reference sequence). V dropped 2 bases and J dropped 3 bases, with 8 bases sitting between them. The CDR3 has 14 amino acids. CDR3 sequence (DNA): TGTGCCAGCAGTTTAGTGTTCTCCAATCAGCCCCAGCATTTT. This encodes CASSLVFSNQPQHF.

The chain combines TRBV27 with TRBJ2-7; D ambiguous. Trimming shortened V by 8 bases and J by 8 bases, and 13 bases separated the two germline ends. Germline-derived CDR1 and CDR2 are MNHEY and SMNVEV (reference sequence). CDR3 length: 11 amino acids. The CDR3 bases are TGTGCCAGCGGAGACCGCCTCAAGCAGTACTTC. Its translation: CASGDRLKQYF.

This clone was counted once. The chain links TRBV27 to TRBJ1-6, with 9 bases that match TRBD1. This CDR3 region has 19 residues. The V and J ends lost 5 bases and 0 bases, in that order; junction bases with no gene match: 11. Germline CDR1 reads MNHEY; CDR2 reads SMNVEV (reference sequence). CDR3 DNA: TGTGCCAGCAGTCCGACAGGGGGGAGGGGGGTCTCCTATAATTCACCCCTCCACTTT. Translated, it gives CASSPTGGRGVSYNSPLHF.

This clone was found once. The DNA for the CDR3 is TGTGCCAGTAGTAACACAGGTTACGCAGATACGCAGTATTTT. Translated: CASSNTGYADTQYF. V and J are TRBV19 and TRBJ2-3; D might be TRBD1 (5 bases). The V end lost 4 bases, the J end lost 4 bases, and 12 bases lay between the germline ends. The CDR3 totals 14 residues. Germline V CDR1 and CDR2: LNHDA, SQIVND (reference sequence).

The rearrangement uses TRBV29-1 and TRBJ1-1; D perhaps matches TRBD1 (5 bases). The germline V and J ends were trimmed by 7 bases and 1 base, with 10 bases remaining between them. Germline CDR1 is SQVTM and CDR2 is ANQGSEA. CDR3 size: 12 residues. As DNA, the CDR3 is TGCAGCGGTCAGGGCGGGAACACTGAAGCTTTCTTT. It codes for CSGQGGNTEAFF.

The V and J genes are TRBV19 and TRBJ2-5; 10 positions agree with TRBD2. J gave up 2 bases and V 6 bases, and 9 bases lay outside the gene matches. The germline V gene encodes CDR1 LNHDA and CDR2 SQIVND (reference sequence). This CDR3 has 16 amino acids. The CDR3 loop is CASSTLSGGLQETQYF. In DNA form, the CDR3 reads TGTGCCAGTAGCACCCTTAGCGGGGGGCTTCAAGAGACCCAGTACTTC.

CDR3 sequence reads: CASQLDGGGGIDTQYF. DNA of the CDR3: TGTGCCAGTCAGTTAGACGGAGGAGGGGGCATAGATACGCAGTATTTT. This chain connects TRBV11-2 to TRBJ2-3; possible D gene TRBD1, 7 bases. Germline CDR1 is SGHAT and CDR2 is FQNNGV. The CDR3 contains 16 residues. V was shortened by 9 bases and J by 5 bases, with 24 bases between the two germline ends.